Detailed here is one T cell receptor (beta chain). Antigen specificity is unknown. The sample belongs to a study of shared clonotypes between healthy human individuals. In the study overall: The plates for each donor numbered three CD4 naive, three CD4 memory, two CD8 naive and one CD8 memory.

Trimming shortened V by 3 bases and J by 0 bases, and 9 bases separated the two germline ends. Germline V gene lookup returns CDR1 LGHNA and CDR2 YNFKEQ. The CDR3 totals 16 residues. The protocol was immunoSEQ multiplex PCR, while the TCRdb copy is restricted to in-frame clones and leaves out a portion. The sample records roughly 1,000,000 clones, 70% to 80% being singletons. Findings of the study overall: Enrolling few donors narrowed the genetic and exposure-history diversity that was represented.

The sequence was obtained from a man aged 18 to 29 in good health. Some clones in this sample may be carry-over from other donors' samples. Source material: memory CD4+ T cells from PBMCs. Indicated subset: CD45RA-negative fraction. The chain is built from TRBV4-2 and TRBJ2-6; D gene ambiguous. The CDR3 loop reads CASSQDESSGANVLTF. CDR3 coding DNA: TGTGCCAGCAGCCAGGACGAGAGCTCTGGGGCCAACGTCCTGACTTTC.